Shown below are 3 T cell receptor beta chains from a single sample sequenced in a study of blood T cell repertoires in COVID-19. The table came from immunoSEQ multiplex PCR; TCRdb's copy has only in-frame clones and leaves some out. The sample holds 70,000 to 95,000 clones; more than 70% are singletons and the top ten take 4.8%. Sequencing was carried out using peripheral blood. These receptors all come from a woman older than 75 with active COVID-19.

The chain recombines TRBV6-2 or TRBV6-3 with TRBJ1-2; 7 nucleotides match TRBD1. There are 13 residues in the CDR3. With 2 bases clipped from V and 4 bases from J, the junction kept 1 base outside the gene matches. Germline-derived CDR1 and CDR2 are MNHEY and SVGEGT. The CDR3 spells CASSYRQGYGYTF. CDR3 DNA: TGTGCCAGCAGTTACCGACAGGGCTATGGCTACACCTTC.

The chain couples TRBV2 to TRBJ2-7, with 11 bases that match TRBD2. The CDR3 has 12 residues. J was trimmed by 5 bases and V by 6 bases; bases with no gene match: 0. From germline, CDR1 is SNHLY and CDR2 FYNNEI. CDR3 residues: CASRLAGDEQYF. DNA of the CDR3: TGTGCCAGCAGACTAGCGGGAGACGAGCAGTACTTC.

J is TRBJ1-2 and V is TRBV19; D uncertain. The V gene's germline CDR1 is LNHDA and CDR2 SQIVND (reference sequence). This CDR3 region has 20 residues. With 0 bases removed from V and 0 bases from J, the gap between germline ends came to 23 bases. The CDR3 sequence is CASSIDRRRQPVDSNYGYTF. The CDR3 DNA follows: TGTGCCAGTAGTATAGATAGAAGGCGGCAGCCCGTCGACTCTAACTATGGCTACACCTTC.